The clone carrying this TCR beta chain was counted at least ten times. The sample is drawn from a study of regulatory T cells in long-lasting Graves disease. Libraries of TCR beta came from iRepertoire HTBI primers plus Arm-PCR of CDR3 regions. TCRdb independently ran MiXCR on the multiplex PCR reads; one entry per CDR3 protein. The repertoire holds approximately 440,000 distinct CDR3 sequences, 15% to 20% seen once, with over 9% in the top ten. Specified time point: newly diagnosed GD, antithyroid drugs for less than 3 months. From RNA extracted from PBMCs, the TCR library was made. CDR3 size: 14 residues. The germline gives CDR1 SGHRS, CDR2 YFSETQ. V lost 5 bases, J lost 1 base, and 13 bases lay in between. These same records also appear under a second study, on T cells in Graves' hyperthyroidism and ophthalmopathy.

The starting material was peripheral blood mononuclear cells (PBMCs), obtained at new diagnosis, from a patient treated with antithyroid drugs. The genes are TRBV5-1 and TRBJ2-7; a possible D gene is TRBD1 (6 bases). This TCR derives from a middle-aged man with Graves disease. CDR3 protein: CASSSGTRSYEQYF. CDR3 DNA sequence: TGCGCCAGCAGTTCCGGGACACGATCCTACGAGCAGTACTTC.